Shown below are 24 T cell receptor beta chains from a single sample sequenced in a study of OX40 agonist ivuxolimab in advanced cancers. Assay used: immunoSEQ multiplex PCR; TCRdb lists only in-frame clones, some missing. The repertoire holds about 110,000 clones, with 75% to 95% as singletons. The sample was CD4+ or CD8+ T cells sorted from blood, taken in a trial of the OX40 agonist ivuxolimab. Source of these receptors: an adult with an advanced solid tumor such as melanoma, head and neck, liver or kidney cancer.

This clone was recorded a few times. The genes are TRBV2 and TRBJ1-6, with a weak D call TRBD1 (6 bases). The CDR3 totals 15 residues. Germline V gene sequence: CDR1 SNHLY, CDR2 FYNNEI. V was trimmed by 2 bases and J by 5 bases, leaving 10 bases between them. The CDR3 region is CASSESGVDNSPLHF. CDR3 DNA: TGTGCCAGCAGTGAATCAGGGGTCGATAATTCACCCCTCCACTTT.

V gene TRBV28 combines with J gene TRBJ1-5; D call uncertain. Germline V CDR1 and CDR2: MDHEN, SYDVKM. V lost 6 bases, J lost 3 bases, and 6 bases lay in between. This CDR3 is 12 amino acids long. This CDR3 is CASRPPNQPQHF. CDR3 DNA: TGTGCCAGCAGGCCCCCCAATCAGCCCCAGCATTTT.

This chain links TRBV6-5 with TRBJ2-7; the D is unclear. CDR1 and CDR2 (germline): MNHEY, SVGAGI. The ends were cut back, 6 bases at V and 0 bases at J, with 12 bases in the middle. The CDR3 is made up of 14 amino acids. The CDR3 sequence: CASSRSASSYEQYF. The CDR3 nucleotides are TGTGCCAGCAGCCGTTCAGCGAGCTCCTACGAGCAGTACTTC.

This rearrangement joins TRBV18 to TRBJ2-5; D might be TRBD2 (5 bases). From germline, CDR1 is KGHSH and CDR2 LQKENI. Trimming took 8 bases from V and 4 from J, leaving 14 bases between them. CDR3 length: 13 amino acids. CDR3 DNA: TGTGCCAGCATGGACTTCACGCGAGAGACCCAGTACTTC. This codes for CASMDFTRETQYF.

The CDR3 loop is CAISEEVGAFF. DNA of the CDR3: TGTGCCATCAGTGAGGAAGTAGGAGCTTTCTTT. The V gene is TRBV10-3, the J gene TRBJ1-1; D remains ambiguous. The CDR3 has 11 residues. Trimming stripped 2 bases from V and 10 bases from J, with 8 bases between. Germline loops: CDR1 ENHRY, CDR2 SYGVKD.

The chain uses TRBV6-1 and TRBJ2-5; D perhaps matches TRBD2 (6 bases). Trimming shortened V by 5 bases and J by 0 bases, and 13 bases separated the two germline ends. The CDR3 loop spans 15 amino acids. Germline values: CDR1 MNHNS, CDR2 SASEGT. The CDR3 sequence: CASSFRDWNQETQYF. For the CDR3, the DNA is TGTGCCAGCAGTTTCCGGGACTGGAACCAAGAGACCCAGTACTTC.

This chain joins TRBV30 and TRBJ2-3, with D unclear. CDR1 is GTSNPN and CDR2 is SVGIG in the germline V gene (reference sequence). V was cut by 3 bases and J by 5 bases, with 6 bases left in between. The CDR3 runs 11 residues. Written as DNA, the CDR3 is TGTGCCTGGAGCTCAGGAGATACGCAGTATTTT. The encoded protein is CAWSSGDTQYF. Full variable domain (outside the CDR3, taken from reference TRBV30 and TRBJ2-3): SQTIHQWPATLVQPVGSPLSLECTVEGTSNPNLYWYRQAAGRGLQLLFYSVGIGQISSEVPQNLSASRPQDRQFILSSKKLLLSDSGFYLCAWSSGDTQYFGPGTRLTVL.

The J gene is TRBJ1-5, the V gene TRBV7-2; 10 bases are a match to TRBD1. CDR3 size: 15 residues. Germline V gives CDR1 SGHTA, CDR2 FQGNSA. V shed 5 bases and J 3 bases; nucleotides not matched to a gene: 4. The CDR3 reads CASSAGQGTNQPQHF. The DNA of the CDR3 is TGTGCCAGCAGCGCGGGACAGGGGACCAATCAGCCCCAGCATTTT.

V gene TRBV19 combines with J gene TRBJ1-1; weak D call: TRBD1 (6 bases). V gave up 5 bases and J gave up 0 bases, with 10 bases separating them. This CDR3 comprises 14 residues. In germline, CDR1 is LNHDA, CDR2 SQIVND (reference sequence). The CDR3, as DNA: TGTGCCAGTAGTTCCGGGACATTGAACACTGAAGCTTTCTTT. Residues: CASSSGTLNTEAFF.

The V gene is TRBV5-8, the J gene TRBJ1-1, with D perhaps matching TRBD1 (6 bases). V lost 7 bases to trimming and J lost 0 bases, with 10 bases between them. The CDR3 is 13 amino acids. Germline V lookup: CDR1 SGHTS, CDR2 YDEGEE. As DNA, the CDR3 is TGTGCCAGCGACAGGTCCTTGAACACTGAAGCTTTCTTT. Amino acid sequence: CASDRSLNTEAFF.

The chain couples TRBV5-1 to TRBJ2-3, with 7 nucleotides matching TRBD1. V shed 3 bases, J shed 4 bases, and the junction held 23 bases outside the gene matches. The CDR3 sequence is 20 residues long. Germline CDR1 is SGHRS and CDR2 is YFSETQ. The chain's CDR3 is CASSWPRQGRPKQGADTQYF. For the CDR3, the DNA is TGCGCCAGCAGCTGGCCCCGGCAGGGACGGCCAAAGCAGGGGGCAGATACGCAGTATTTT.

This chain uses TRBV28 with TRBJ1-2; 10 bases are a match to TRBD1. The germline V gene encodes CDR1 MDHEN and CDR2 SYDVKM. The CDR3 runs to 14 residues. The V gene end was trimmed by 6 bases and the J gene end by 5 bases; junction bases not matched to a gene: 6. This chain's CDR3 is CASRVDRGFYGYTF. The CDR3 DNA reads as TGTGCCAGCAGGGTGGACAGGGGGTTTTATGGCTACACCTTC.

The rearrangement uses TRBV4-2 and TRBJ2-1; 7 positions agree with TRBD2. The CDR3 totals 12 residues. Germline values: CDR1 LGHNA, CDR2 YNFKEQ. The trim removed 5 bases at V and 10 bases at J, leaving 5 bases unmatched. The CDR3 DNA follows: TGTGCCAGCAGCTCGGGGGGTGACGAGCAGTTCTTC. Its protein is CASSSGGDEQFF.

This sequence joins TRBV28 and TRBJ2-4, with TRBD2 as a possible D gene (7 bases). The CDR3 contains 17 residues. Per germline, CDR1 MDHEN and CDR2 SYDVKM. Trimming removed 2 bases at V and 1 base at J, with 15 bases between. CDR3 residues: CASSLRWGGRAKNIQYF. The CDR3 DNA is TGTGCCAGCAGTTTACGGTGGGGGGGCAGGGCCAAAAACATTCAGTACTTC.

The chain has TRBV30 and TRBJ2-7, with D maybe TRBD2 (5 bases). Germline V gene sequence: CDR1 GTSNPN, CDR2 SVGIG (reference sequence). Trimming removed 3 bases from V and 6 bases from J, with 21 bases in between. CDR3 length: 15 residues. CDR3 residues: CAWRPGENPSGEQYF. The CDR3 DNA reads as TGTGCCTGGAGGCCCGGGGAGAACCCCTCCGGCGAGCAGTACTTC.

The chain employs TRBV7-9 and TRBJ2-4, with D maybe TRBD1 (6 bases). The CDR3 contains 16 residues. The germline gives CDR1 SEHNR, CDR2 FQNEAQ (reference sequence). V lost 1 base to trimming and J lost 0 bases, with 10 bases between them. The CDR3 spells CASSLGQGIAKNIQYF. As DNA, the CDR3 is TGTGCCAGCAGCTTAGGCCAGGGGATAGCCAAAAACATTCAGTACTTC. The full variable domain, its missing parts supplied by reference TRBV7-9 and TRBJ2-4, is DTGVSQNPRHKITKRGQNVTFRCDPISEHNRLYWYRQTLGQGPEFLTYFQNEAQLEKSRLLSDRFSAERPKGSFSTLEIQRTEQGDSAMYLCASSLGQGIAKNIQYFGAGTRLSVL.

The DNA for the CDR3 is TGTGCCAGCAGCTTGATGGAGGGGGGAGAGACCCAGTACTTC. It is translated as CASSLMEGGETQYF. J is TRBJ2-5 and V is TRBV5-5; D may be TRBD1 or TRBD2 (6 bases each). The V gene's germline CDR1 is SGHKS and CDR2 YYEKEE (reference sequence). This CDR3 has 14 amino acids. Trimming shortened V by 1 base and J by 4 bases, and 11 bases separated the two germline ends. Together with reference TRBV5-5 and TRBJ2-5, the CDR3 gives the full variable domain: DAGVTQSPTHLIKTRGQQVTLRCSPISGHKSVSWYQQVLGQGPQFIFQYYEKEERGRGNFPDRFSARQFPNYSSELNVNALLLGDSALYLCASSLMEGGETQYFGPGTRLLVL.

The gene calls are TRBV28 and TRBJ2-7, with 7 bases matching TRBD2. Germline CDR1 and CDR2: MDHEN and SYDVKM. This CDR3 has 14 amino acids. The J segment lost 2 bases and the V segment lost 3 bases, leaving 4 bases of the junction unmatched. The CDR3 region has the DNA TGTGCCAGCAGTTTTGGGGGGGAGACCTACGAGCAGTACTTC. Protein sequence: CASSFGGETYEQYF. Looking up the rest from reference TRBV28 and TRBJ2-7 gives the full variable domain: DVKVTQSSRYLVKRTGEKVFLECVQDMDHENMFWYRQDPGLGLRLIYFSYDVKMKEKGDIPEGYSVSREKKERFSLILESASTNQTSMYLCASSFGGETYEQYFGPGTRLTVT.

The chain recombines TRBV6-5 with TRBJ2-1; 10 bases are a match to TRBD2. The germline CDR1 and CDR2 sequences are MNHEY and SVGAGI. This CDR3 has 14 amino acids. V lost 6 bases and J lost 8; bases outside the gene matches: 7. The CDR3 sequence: CASSQRGGKDEQFF. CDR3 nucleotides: TGTGCCAGCAGCCAGCGGGGGGGCAAGGATGAGCAGTTCTTC.

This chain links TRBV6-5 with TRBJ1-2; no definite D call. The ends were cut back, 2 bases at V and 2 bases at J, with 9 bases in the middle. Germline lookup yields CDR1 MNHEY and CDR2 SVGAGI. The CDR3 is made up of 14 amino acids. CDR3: CASSYRQTNYGYTF. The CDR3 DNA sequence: TGTGCCAGCAGTTACCGTCAGACCAACTATGGCTACACCTTC.

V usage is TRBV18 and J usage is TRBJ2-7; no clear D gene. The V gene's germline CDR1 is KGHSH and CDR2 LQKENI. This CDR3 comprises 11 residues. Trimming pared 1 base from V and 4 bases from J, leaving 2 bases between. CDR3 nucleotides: TGTGCCAGCTCACCACAGTACGAGCAGTACTTC. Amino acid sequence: CASSPQYEQYF.

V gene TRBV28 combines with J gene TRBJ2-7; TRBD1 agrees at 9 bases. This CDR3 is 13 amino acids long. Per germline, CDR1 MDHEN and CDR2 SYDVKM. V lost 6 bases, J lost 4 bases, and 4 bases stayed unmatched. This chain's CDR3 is CASRPGQGYEQYF. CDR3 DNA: TGTGCCAGCAGACCGGGACAGGGATACGAGCAGTACTTC.

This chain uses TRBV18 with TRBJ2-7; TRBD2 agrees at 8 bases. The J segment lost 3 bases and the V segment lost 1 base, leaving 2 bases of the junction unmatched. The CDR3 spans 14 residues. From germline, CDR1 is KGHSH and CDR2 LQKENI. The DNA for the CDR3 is TGTGCCAGCTCACCACGGCGGGGGGACTACGAGCAGTACTTC. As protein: CASSPRRGDYEQYF.

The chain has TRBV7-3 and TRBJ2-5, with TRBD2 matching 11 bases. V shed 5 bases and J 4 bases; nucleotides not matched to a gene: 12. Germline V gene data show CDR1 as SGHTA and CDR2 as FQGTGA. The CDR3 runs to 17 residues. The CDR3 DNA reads TGTGCCAGCAGCCCCGGGACTAGCGGCCGACGGGCAGAGACCCAGTACTTC. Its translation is CASSPGTSGRRAETQYF.